The clone carrying this T cell receptor (beta chain) appeared many times. What it binds is not known. The sample originates from a study of T cells in Graves' hyperthyroidism and ophthalmopathy. Trimming stripped 7 bases from V and 1 base from J, with 14 bases between. The CDR3 is 15 residues long. Looked up from germline, CDR1 is SNHLY and CDR2 is FYNNEI. RNA transcripts were the template for amplifying TCR beta CDR3 regions. Researchers ran a first-round RT-PCR on the TCR CDR3 using the HTBI primer set. From the multiplex PCR reads, TCRdb called clonotypes with MiXCR, one entry per CDR3 protein. The repertoire has about 210,000 distinct CDR3 sequences, roughly 15% of them found once; the top ten carry roughly 50%. Study results and limitations: The blood repertoire included most of the expanded thyroid clonotypes above 0.001. Model-based prediction identified ophthalmopathy a median 6.5 months prior to its onset.

Pregnant or lactating patients were excluded, as were those with uncontrolled infection or other autoimmune disease. Diagnosis relied on clinical symptoms, serum thyroxine and TRAb, thyroid ultrasound and orbital computed tomography. Sequenced input: blood. This rearrangement joins TRBV2 to TRBJ2-1; D might be TRBD1 or TRBD2, each matching 7 bases. The sequence derives from a man aged 45-65 years with Graves' hyperthyroidism. CDR3 in DNA: TGTGCCAGCAAGGGGGGGACAGCTTCCTACAATGAGCAGTTCTTC. Amino acid sequence: CASKGGTASYNEQFF. The full variable domain, with the rest looked up from reference TRBV2 and TRBJ2-1, is EPEVTQTPSHQVTQMGQEVILRCVPISNHLYFYWYRQILGQKVEFLVSFYNNEISEKSEIFDDQFSVERPDGSNFTLKIRSTKLEDSAMYFCASKGGTASYNEQFFGPGTRLTVL.